The T cell receptor beta chain under discussion was sequenced for a study of CD8+ T cells in alopecia areata. cDNA reverse transcribed from extracted RNA served as the sequencing template. Produced via immunoSEQ multiplex PCR; TCRdb's table is partial and in-frame only. Of over 110,000 clones in the sample, 45% to 60% were seen once. J was trimmed by 1 base and V by 8 bases; bases with no gene match: 5. Germline V lookup: CDR1 MDHEN, CDR2 SYDVKM. The CDR3 runs 14 residues. The rearrangement uses TRBV28 and TRBJ2-5, with TRBD1 matching over 9 bases. The receptor was isolated from a human donor with alopecia areata. The source material was CD4+ T cells sorted from blood, sampled at week 0. The CDR3 sequence is CASVDRGIQETQYF. CDR3 DNA: TGTGCCAGCGTCGACAGGGGGATCCAAGAGACCCAGTACTTC.